These T cell receptor beta chains were read from a single sample in a study of cytomegalovirus exposure and HLA in healthy donors. Sequenced by immunoSEQ multiplex PCR; TCRdb stores in-frame clones only, minus some. Here the sample spans roughly 160,000 clones, 85% being singletons. The sample consisted of PBMCs. The receptors originated from a boy aged 2 to 10 in good health and CMV-seronegative. CDR3s include the opening cysteine and the closing phenylalanine or tryptophan. Each record gives: V gene, CDR3 protein.

>TRBV30
CAWSPGQVLTMATPSVNGYTF
>TRBV5-6
CASSLNAGDEQFF
>TRBV9
CASSGGSGTGNYGYTF
>TRBV11-1
CASSHPGHITEAFF
>TRBV6-5
CASRRDRSRGYTF
>TRBV10-2
CASSERTSGRGEETQYF
>TRBV5-1
CASSDPGRAQYF
>TRBV19
CASSIEQGLNYGYTF
>TRBV14
CASSQAVYTGELFF
>TRBV5-1
CASSFQGDGYTF
>TRBV7-9
CASSQGQPTDTQYF
>TRBV10-1
CASSRGGAEAFF
>TRBV7-9
CASSLTSGRDEQYF
>TRBV6-4
CASSDSDRGSYNEQFF
>TRBV30
CAWSVRGWVNTEAFF
>TRBV5-6
CASSLVDLAGDRRNEQFF
>TRBV5-1
CASSSSDGVTEAFF
>TRBV6-5
CASSYSGSGSYEQYF
>TRBV6-8
CASSYEPSGQETQYF
>TRBV4-2
CASSHTGSTDTQYF
>TRBV27
CASSPLRAGGFDEQYF
>TRBV2
CASSLSLSGGGELFF
>TRBV7-9
CASSPGTSGYNEQFF
>TRBV5-6
CASSHLQGASQPQHF
>TRBV7-2
CASSFDRLSYEQYF